The clone carrying this TCR beta chain was recorded at least ten times. As yet, its antigen is unknown. This record comes from a study of molecular identifiers for immune sequencing clone quantification. A single record per CDR3 protein comes from TCRdb applying MiXCR to the PCR reads. Of 550,000 to 750,000 distinct CDR3 sequences in the sample, around 20% were seen once. This CDR3 is 14 amino acids long. Trimming cost V 10 bases and J 1 base; bases outside gene matches: 6. Germline V lookup: CDR1 LNHDA, CDR2 SQIVND (reference sequence). Findings of the study overall: Jurkat TCR RNA spiked in from one cell could reportedly be detected among about a million naive cells.

The sample comprised naive CD8+ T cells from blood, with Jurkat cell RNA spiked in. The subset denotes: FACS-sorted CD8+CD4-CCR7+CD45RA+ naive T cells. This TCR was recovered from a human donor in good health. Some libraries in this study had Jurkat cell RNA spiked in. The V and J genes are TRBV19 and TRBJ2-3, with 9 bases that match TRBD1. CDR3 residues: CATTRTGGTDTQYF. In DNA, the CDR3 is TGTGCCACCACGAGGACAGGGGGCACAGATACGCAGTATTTT.